The 30 T cell receptor delta chains in this list originate from one sample, sequenced in a study of γδ T cells in repeated Plasmodium falciparum infection. Vgamma9/Vdelta2+ and Vdelta2-negative gammadelta T cells were flow-sorted from PBMC for bulk sequencing. TCRdb redid clone calling on the multiplex PCR reads using CATT. The repertoire consists of roughly 93,000 delta-chain clones, with around 1.4% occurring once and the leading ten covering around 8.3%. The source material was gamma-delta T cells from blood. These receptors originate from a pool of human donors (malaria-infected and uninfected, not separated).

Notes on this clone: A far larger clone is one base from this, pointing to a likely read error. The sample contains more than one DNA sequence encoding this CDR3. The chain joins TRDV2 to TRDJ1; a possible D gene is TRDD3 (5 bases). No J segment appears in TCRdb, so it was assigned here by matching the sequence to germline. The germline V gene encodes CDR1 GEAIGNYY and CDR2 EKD. CDR3 length: 16 amino acids. Written as DNA, the CDR3 is TGTGCCTGCGACACGGGGGCGTACTGGAAAAAGGAGAAACTCATCTTT. This encodes CACDTGAYWKKEKLIF.

Points on this clone: The TCRdb record carries a much larger clone's protein, which differs from this DNA's translation at residue 19; a read error is the likely cause, and the protein listed here is the DNA translation. In DNA, the CDR3 is TGTGCTCTTGGGGAACCAAATACTCCCGGCAATTACTGGGGGATACGGCATGCCAATAAACTCATCTTT. As protein: CALGEPNTPGNYWGIRHANKLIF. The chain uses TRDV1 and TRDJ1; 13 bases match TRDD3. The length of the CDR3 is 23 residues. Trimming removed 1 base from V and 6 bases from J; junction bases left unmatched: 26. Germline V CDR1 and CDR2: TSWWSYY, QGS.

About this clone: The germline gene is not matched at one end of the junction; a read error may be the cause. The chain joins TRDV1 to TRDJ1, with TRDD2 identical over 8 bases. Since TCRdb gives no J gene, matching the DNA to germline was used here to assign it. The CDR3 runs to 15 residues. In germline, CDR1 is TSWWSYY, CDR2 QGS. The CDR3 sequence is CSGKLPTRMGSKLIF. CDR3 in DNA: TGCTCTGGGAAACTTCCTACTAGGATGGGGAGTAAACTCATCTTT.

This clone has more than one count but fewer than ten. A far larger clone is only one base removed, so a read error is likely. Other DNA sequences from this sample encode an identical CDR3 as well. V and J are TRDV2 and TRDJ3; 11 bases are a match to TRDD3. TCRdb gives no J gene; it was assigned here by matching the DNA to germline. In germline, CDR1 is GEAIGNYY, CDR2 EKD. The CDR3 is 24 amino acids. CDR3 DNA: TGCGCCTGTGACCCAGTAGCTCAACTGGGGGATATAGGGGGCGCCTCCTGGGACACCCGACAGATGTTTTTC. As protein: CACDPVAQLGDIGGASWDTRQMFF.

CDR3 DNA: TGTGCTCTTGGGGAATATCCTACTGGGGGACTGCGGTACACCGATAAACTCATCTTT. It is translated as CALGEYPTGGLRYTDKLIF. The chain is built from TRDV1 and TRDJ1; 9 nucleotides line up with TRDD3. Germline matching of the DNA provided the J gene here, since TCRdb leaves it blank. The CDR3 length is 19 residues. Germline lookup yields CDR1 TSWWSYY and CDR2 QGS. V dropped 2 bases and J dropped 0; count of bases not matched to a gene: 13.

This clone was counted between two and nine times. This likely traces to a read error, being one base from a far larger clone. Different DNA sequences within this sample yield the same CDR3. The chain joins TRDV1 to TRDJ4, with TRDD3 identical over 12 bases. Because TCRdb records no J gene, it was assigned here through a match of the DNA to germline. Germline lookup yields CDR1 TSWWSYY and CDR2 QGS. There are 20 residues in the CDR3. The CDR3 here is CALGELSYPWGIRDSRPLIF. The CDR3 nucleotides are TGTGCTCTTGGGGAACTATCTTACCCCTGGGGGATACGTGATTCCAGGCCCCTGATCTTT.

This clone has a handful of counts. A single base is all that separates this from a far larger clone, so a read error is likely. Other nucleotide sequences in the sample specify the same CDR3. The chain links TRDV1 to TRDJ1, with 13 bases lining up with TRDD3. The CDR3 extends over 25 amino acids. The germline V gene has CDR1 TSWWSYY and CDR2 QGS. CDR3 sequence: CALGELDFPNGLYWGIRPDTDKLIF. In DNA, the CDR3 is TGTGCCCTTGGGGAACTCGATTTCCCGAATGGCCTGTACTGGGGGATACGGCCGGACACCGATAAACTCATCTTT.

This clone was seen ten or more times. The J gene is TRDJ1, the V gene TRDV1; D possibly corresponds to TRDD3 (7 bases). No J gene is reported in TCRdb; it was inferred here by comparing the DNA with germline. The CDR3 is 19 residues long. V gave up 0 bases and J gave up 0 bases, with 20 bases separating them. Germline assignment: CDR1 TSWWSYY and CDR2 QGS. The CDR3 DNA reads as TGTGCTCTTGGGGAACTTCCTACGTGGGATACACAGTACACCGATAAACTCATCTTT. This gives the protein CALGELPTWDTQYTDKLIF.

Details on this clone: The protein TCRdb lists belongs to a much larger clone and differs from this DNA's translation at residue 7, which points to a read error; the protein shown is made from the DNA. The chain recombines TRDV2 with TRDJ1; 11 bases match TRDD3. The CDR3 runs 24 residues. Per germline, CDR1 GEAIGNYY and CDR2 EKD. V lost 0 bases to trimming and J lost 1 base; unmatched junction nucleotides: 27. The CDR3 DNA reads TGTGCCTGTGACACCGTCTGGTCTAACCGAGGACAGCACTGGGGGATAGGGTCCACCGATAAACTCATCTTT. Translation gives CACDTVWSNRGQHWGIGSTDKLIF.

This clone was recorded a few times. A far larger clone is only one base removed, so a read error is likely. Other DNA sequences of this sample code for an identical CDR3. The genes are TRDV2 and TRDJ3, with 9 nucleotides matching TRDD3. Because TCRdb records no J gene, it was assigned here through a match of the DNA to germline. The CDR3 consists of 17 residues. The germline gives CDR1 GEAIGNYY, CDR2 EKD. The CDR3 here is CACDTVGDSRDTRQMFF. The CDR3 nucleotides are TGTGCTTGTGACACGGTGGGGGATAGCCGGGACACCCGACAGATGTTTTTC.

As regards this clone: TCRdb's entry gives the protein of a much larger clone, which mismatches this DNA's translation at residue 3, likely from a read error; the protein reported here is translated from the DNA. The chain carries TRDV2 and TRDJ1, with D maybe TRDD3 (6 bases). The J gene, left out of TCRdb, was set here by checking the DNA against germline. Germline V gene data show CDR1 as GEAIGNYY and CDR2 as EKD. The CDR3 consists of 17 residues. The CDR3 reads CARDPLQRGSHTDKLIF. The DNA for the CDR3 is TGTGCCCGTGACCCCCTTCAGCGGGGGAGTCACACCGATAAACTCATCTTT.

This clone has a handful of counts. The mismatch at residue 7 between this DNA's translation and the TCRdb protein of a much larger clone likely reflects a read error; the protein shown is translated from the DNA. The chain employs TRDV2 and TRDJ2; 9 bases line up with TRDD3. TCRdb records no J gene; here it was assigned by comparing the DNA to germline. V shed 0 bases, J shed 1 base, and the junction held 17 bases outside the gene matches. The CDR3 contains 21 residues. The germline V gene has CDR1 GEAIGNYY and CDR2 EKD. CDR3 region: CACDTFRDWGTRAYLTAQLFF. The CDR3 DNA reads as TGTGCCTGTGACACCTTCCGTGACTGGGGGACAAGGGCCTATTTGACAGCACAACTCTTCTTT.

Comments on this clone: A far larger clone is a single base away, which makes a read error likely. The identical CDR3 is also encoded by other nucleotide sequences in the sample. The V gene is TRDV1, the J gene TRDJ1; the D is unclear. The CDR3 loop spans 16 amino acids. V was pared by 3 bases and J by 0 bases, with 14 bases between. CDR1 and CDR2 from the germline V gene are TSWWSYY and QGS. The CDR3 protein is CALGDYLASHTDKLIF. In DNA, the CDR3 is TGTGCTCTTGGGGACTATCTTGCATCTCACACCGATAAACTCATCTTT.

Turning to this clone: TCRdb attributes to this sequence the protein of a much larger clone, which differs from the DNA translation at residue 12; a read error is likely, and the protein displayed is translated from the DNA. V gene TRDV1 combines with J gene TRDJ2; 7 nucleotides align to TRDD3. The J gene, left out of TCRdb, was set here by checking the DNA against germline. Germline-derived CDR1 and CDR2 are TSWWSYY and QGS. After removal of 0 bases from V and 0 bases from J, the junction contained 22 bases not matched to a gene. The length of the CDR3 is 23 residues. In nucleotides, the CDR3 is TGTGCTCTTGGGGAACTAATCCTTGTCTCTTGTATGGATACGAAAGCTTTGACAGCACAACTCTTCTTT. The encoded protein is CALGELILVSCMDTKALTAQLFF.

The sample holds many counts of this clone. A much larger clone differs by one base, so this may be a read error. The V gene is TRDV2, the J gene TRDJ3, with 11 bases fitting TRDD3. Looked up from germline, CDR1 is GEAIGNYY and CDR2 is EKD. The CDR3 has 23 amino acids. The CDR3 DNA is TGTGCCCGTGACACCGGGGACTGGGGGATATCGCGGACCAGCTCCTGGGACACCCGACAGATGTTTTTC. It translates to CARDTGDWGISRTSSWDTRQMFF.

This clone was observed at least ten times. The chain is built from TRDV1 and TRDJ1, with 7 bases matching TRDD3. V lost 0 bases to trimming and J lost 4 bases; unmatched junction nucleotides: 17. This CDR3 is built from 19 residues. In germline, CDR1 is TSWWSYY, CDR2 QGS. In nucleotides, the CDR3 is TGTGCTCTTGGGGAACTAGCTTACTACTGGGGCCCAAAGGACGATAAACTCATCTTT. Its protein product is CALGELAYYWGPKDDKLIF.

This clone was seen only a few times. The likely explanation is a read error, given a far larger clone one base away. The same CDR3 arises from other DNA sequences in this sample as well. The chain carries TRDV1 and TRDJ1; D may be TRDD3 (5 bases). No J segment appears in TCRdb, so it was assigned here by matching the sequence to germline. Looked up from germline, CDR1 is TSWWSYY and CDR2 is QGS. The CDR3 contains 16 residues. The CDR3 loop reads CALGERGRTYTDKLIF. DNA for the CDR3: TGTGCCCTTGGGGAACGGGGCCGAACCTACACCGATAAACTCATCTTT.

This clone was detected ten times or more. The genes are TRDV1 and TRDJ1; TRDD2 matches 9 bases. The J gene is absent in TCRdb and was assigned here via DNA matching to germline. Germline-derived CDR1 and CDR2 are TSWWSYY and QGS. Trimming removed 3 bases from V and 4 bases from J; junction bases left unmatched: 15. The CDR3 consists of 18 residues. DNA for the CDR3: TGTGCTCTTGGGGACCTTCCTACGGGTGGACTTTACGTCGATAAACTCATCTTT. Protein product: CALGDLPTGGLYVDKLIF.

This clone has more than one count but fewer than ten. The translation of this DNA and the TCRdb protein of a much larger clone differ at residue 14, probably owing to a read error; the protein shown here is translated from the DNA. This CDR3 reads CACDTVPVIVLGDALYTDKLIF. The DNA for the CDR3 is TGTGCCTGTGACACCGTGCCCGTGATTGTACTGGGGGATGCTCTGTACACCGATAAACTCATCTTT. This chain links TRDV2 with TRDJ1; 10 bases are a match to TRDD3. The J gene is not listed in TCRdb, so it was assigned here from a DNA match to germline. Losses at the gene ends were 0 bases for V and 0 bases for J; bases not matched to a gene: 21. Germline V gene lookup returns CDR1 GEAIGNYY and CDR2 EKD. There are 22 residues in the CDR3.

Concerning this clone itself: The TCRdb protein, from a much larger clone, departs from this DNA's translation at residue 6, likely by read error; the protein shown derives from the DNA. The chain uses TRDV1 and TRDJ1; TRDD2 aligns across 7 bases. V lost 3 bases to trimming and J lost 1 base; unmatched junction nucleotides: 29. The CDR3 consists of 23 residues. The V gene's germline CDR1 is TSWWSYY and CDR2 QGS. The CDR3 nucleotides are TGTGCTCTTGGGGACCGCCCTTCCTCCCCGGGCGGGGTATGGTTTTGCGGCACCGATAAACTCATCTTT. Translated, it gives CALGDRPSSPGGVWFCGTDKLIF.

This clone was seen a few times. The TCRdb protein comes from a much larger clone and disagrees with this DNA's translation at residue 14, likely due to a read error; the protein given here is derived from the DNA. The V gene call reads TRDV1; no J gene was called; the table calls TRDD3, which could not be checked here. CDR1 and CDR2 from the germline V gene are TSWWSYY and QGS. The CDR3 runs to 16 residues. The CDR3 region is CALGEQGIRGAAQPFF. DNA of the CDR3: TGTGCTCTTGGGGAACAGGGGATAAGAGGGGCGGCACAACCCTTCTTT.

In its sample, this clone was seen a few times. TCRdb pairs this DNA with a much larger clone's protein that differs at residue 5, likely a read error; the protein shown was translated from the DNA. The chain combines TRDV1 with TRDJ1, with 10 bases that match TRDD3. TCRdb records no J gene; here it was assigned by comparing the DNA to germline. The CDR3 contains 16 residues. Germline-derived CDR1 and CDR2 are TSWWSYY and QGS. Trimming removed 6 bases from V and 3 bases from J; junction bases left unmatched: 10. The CDR3: CALGSRGGYGPDKLIF. Written as DNA, the CDR3 is TGTGCTCTTGGATCCCGAGGGGGATACGGGCCCGATAAACTCATCTTT.

Concerning this clone itself: Given a far larger clone just one base away, this is likely a sequencing read error. Here the V gene is TRDV2, but the J gene went uncalled; the D segment call TRDD3 is taken from the table without a DNA check. Germline V lookup: CDR1 GEAIGNYY, CDR2 EKD. The CDR3 length is 16 residues. The CDR3 sequence is CACDTVGDTSTRQMFF. CDR3 nucleotides: TGTGCCTGTGACACCGTAGGGGATACCAGCACCCGACAGATGTTCTTC.

For this clone: This DNA translates differently at residue 8 from the TCRdb protein, which is that of a much larger clone; a read error is likely, and the protein shown is the DNA's own translation. The CDR3: CACDTYLELDTGKLIF. The CDR3 nucleotides are TGTGCCTGTGACACTTACTTAGAACTGGATACGGGGAAACTCATCTTT. The chain links TRDV2 to TRDJ1; TRDD3 agrees at 7 bases. Here the J gene was assigned by germline matching of the DNA, as TCRdb has none. Germline V lookup: CDR1 GEAIGNYY, CDR2 EKD. The CDR3 runs 16 residues. Trimming cost V 1 base and J 8 bases; bases outside gene matches: 15.

Ten or more counts support this clone. The chain has TRDV1 and TRDJ1, with 7 bases matching TRDD3. Matching the DNA to germline supplied the J gene, which TCRdb does not give. The CDR3 length is 16 residues. J gave up 2 bases and V 3 bases, and 9 bases lay outside the gene matches. Germline CDR1 TSWWSYY, CDR2 QGS. The CDR3 nucleotides read TGTGCTCTTGGGGACCCTTTGTACTGGGGTACCGATAAACTCATCTTT. Encoded protein: CALGDPLYWGTDKLIF.

This clone was seen only a few times. TCRdb attributes to this sequence the protein of a much larger clone, which differs from the DNA translation at residue 11; a read error is likely, and the protein displayed is translated from the DNA. The chain links TRDV1 to TRDJ1; 10 bases map to TRDD3. TCRdb leaves out the J gene; it was filled in here by matching the DNA to germline. This CDR3 has 19 amino acids. Germline-derived CDR1 and CDR2 are TSWWSYY and QGS. The J segment lost 0 bases and the V segment lost 7 bases, leaving 17 bases of the junction unmatched. CDR3 sequence: CALALLGTGGCLYTDKLIF. Here the CDR3 DNA reads TGTGCTCTTGCCCTACTCGGGACTGGGGGATGCCTGTACACCGATAAACTCATCTTT.

On this clone: TCRdb lists the protein of a much larger clone for this DNA, which differs at residue 3, so this is likely a read error; the protein given here is translated from the DNA itself. The chain joins TRDV1 to TRDJ1; 13 bases align to TRDD3. This CDR3 is 18 amino acids long. Germline CDR1 and CDR2: TSWWSYY and QGS. Here the CDR3 DNA reads TGTGCTCCTGGGGAACCGTACTGGGGGATACGCCGGGGCGATAAACTCATCTTT. Protein: CAPGEPYWGIRRGDKLIF.

With respect to this clone: Since a far larger clone is one base different, this is likely a read error. Additional DNA sequences in this sample encode the identical CDR3. The gene calls are TRDV1 and TRDJ1; no reliable D call. Here the J gene came from matching the DNA to germline, since TCRdb omits it. The V and J ends lost 3 bases and 3 bases respectively, with 11 bases between them. CDR1 and CDR2 (germline): TSWWSYY, QGS. The CDR3 sequence is 14 residues long. The DNA of the CDR3 is TGTGCTCTTGGGGATTTGACCAGTGCCGATAAACTCATCTTT. Encoded protein: CALGDLTSADKLIF.

In regard to this clone: This is likely an artifact of a read error, given a far larger clone one base away. This sample also contains other DNA sequences that code for the same CDR3. V is TRDV1 and J is TRDJ1; weak D call: TRDD3 (6 bases). TCRdb does not report a J gene; here it was assigned by matching the DNA to germline references. CDR3 length equals 22 residues. In germline, CDR1 is TSWWSYY, CDR2 QGS. The CDR3 DNA is TGTGCTCTGGGGGAACGGTGCCCCCAAAAGTGGGTGACACGAGGGGCCCCCGATAAACTCATCTTT. It is translated as CALGERCPQKWVTRGAPDKLIF.

Points on this clone: With only one base between it and a far larger clone, this is likely a read error. Other DNA sequences in this sample translate to the same CDR3. The rearrangement links TRDV1 to TRDJ1; 10 bases are a match to TRDD3. No J segment appears in TCRdb, so it was assigned here by matching the sequence to germline. Germline V gives CDR1 TSWWSYY, CDR2 QGS. The CDR3 has 22 amino acids. V shed 1 base and J 2 bases; nucleotides not matched to a gene: 22. CDR3 sequence reads: CALGERPLKAWYWGMRTDKLIF. The CDR3 nucleotides are TGTGCTCTTGGGGAACGGCCTTTGAAGGCGTGGTACTGGGGGATGCGAACCGATAAACTCATCTTT.